This T cell receptor (beta chain) is from a study of blood T cell repertoires in COVID-19. About the research overall: The United States, Italy and Spain provided the acute and convalescent COVID-19 samples. The analysed material was cDNA or gDNA that came from T cells, B-cell-depleted T cells, or PBMCs.

This CDR3 is 14 amino acids long. Germline V gene lookup returns CDR1 GTSNPN and CDR2 SVGIG (reference sequence). Trimming took 3 bases from V and 2 from J, leaving 11 bases between them. This clone was counted a few times. Authors' methods: Reference gene primers were amplified, and this amplification served to estimate nucleated cell counts. Assay used: immunoSEQ multiplex PCR; TCRdb lists only in-frame clones, some missing. The V and J calls and the clone size are those of that table, but D and trimming were determined from the DNA. The repertoire holds about 250,000 clones, with roughly 91% as singletons.

Sequences were obtained from peripheral blood. The chain links TRBV30 to TRBJ1-5; D possibly corresponds to TRBD1 (6 bases). The TCR was taken from a woman aged 40 to 49 who had recovered from COVID-19. For the CDR3, the DNA is TGTGCCTGGAGCTGGCCAGGGGGCAATCAGCCCCAGCATTTT. This translates into CAWSWPGGNQPQHF.